This TCR beta chain was sequenced in a study of T cell responses to AZD1222 COVID-19 vaccine. With respect to this clone: Antigen: not known.

Study observations and caveats: A mostly white British donor set with more females was recruited, and clonal diversity was possibly underestimated. Sampling that yielded the repertoires occurred only after the peak T cell response. Of spike-specific TCRs, nearly half reportedly target regions left unmutated in variants.

The method was immunoSEQ multiplex PCR; TCRdb's version includes in-frame clones alone and lacks a portion of them. The sample has around 120,000 clones, 85% to 95% seen once. The specimen was peripheral blood, collected 28 days after the second AZD1222 dose. The sequence derives from an adult who received the AZD1222 COVID-19 vaccine.

CDR3 nucleotides: TGTGCCACCAGCAGAACAACAGGGGCAATATATGGCTACACCTTC. Its translation: CATSRTTGAIYGYTF. The chain has TRBV15 and TRBJ1-2; 7 bases line up with TRBD1. From germline, CDR1 is LNHNV and CDR2 YYDKDF (reference sequence). The CDR3 loop spans 15 amino acids. The V gene end was trimmed by 2 bases and the J gene end by 5 bases; junction bases not matched to a gene: 8.